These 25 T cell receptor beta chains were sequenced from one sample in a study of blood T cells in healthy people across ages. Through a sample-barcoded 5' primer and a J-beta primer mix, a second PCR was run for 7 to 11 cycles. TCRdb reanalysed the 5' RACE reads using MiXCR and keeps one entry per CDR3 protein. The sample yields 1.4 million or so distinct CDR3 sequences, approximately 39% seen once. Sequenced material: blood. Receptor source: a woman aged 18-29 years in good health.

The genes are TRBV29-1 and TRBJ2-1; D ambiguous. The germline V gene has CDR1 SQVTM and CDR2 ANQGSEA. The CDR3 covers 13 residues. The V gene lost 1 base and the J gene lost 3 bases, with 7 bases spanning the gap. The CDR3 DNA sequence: TGCAGCGTTGAAGCGCTAGACTACAATGAGCAGTTCTTC. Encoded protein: CSVEALDYNEQFF.

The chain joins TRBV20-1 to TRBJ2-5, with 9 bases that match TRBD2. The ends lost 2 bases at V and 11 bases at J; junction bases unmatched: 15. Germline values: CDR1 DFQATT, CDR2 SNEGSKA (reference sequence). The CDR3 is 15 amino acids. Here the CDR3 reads CSARPLDSGSGEQYF. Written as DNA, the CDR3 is TGCAGTGCTAGACCCCTCGATAGCGGGAGTGGAGAGCAGTACTTC.

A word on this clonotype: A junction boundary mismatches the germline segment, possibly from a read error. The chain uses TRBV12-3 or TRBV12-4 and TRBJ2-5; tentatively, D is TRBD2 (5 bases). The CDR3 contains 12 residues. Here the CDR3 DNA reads TGTACCAGCAGTCCCTATTACGAGCGGCAGTACTTC. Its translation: CTSSPYYERQYF.

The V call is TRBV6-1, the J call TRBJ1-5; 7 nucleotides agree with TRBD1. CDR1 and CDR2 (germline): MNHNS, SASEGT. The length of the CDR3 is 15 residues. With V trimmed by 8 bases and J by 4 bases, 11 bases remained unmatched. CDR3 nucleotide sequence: TGTGCCAGCGCGGAGGACAGGTTTTGGAATCAGCCCCAGCATTTT. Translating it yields CASAEDRFWNQPQHF.

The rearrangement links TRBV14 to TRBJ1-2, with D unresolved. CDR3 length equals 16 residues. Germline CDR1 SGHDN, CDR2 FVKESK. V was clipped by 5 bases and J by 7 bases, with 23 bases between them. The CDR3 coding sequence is TGTGCCAGCAGCTCCCGCGTACCGGGCTACAATGGTGGCTACACCTTC. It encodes CASSSRVPGYNGGYTF.

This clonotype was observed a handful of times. CDR3 sequence (DNA): TGCGCCAGCAGCCACCGGGACGGTAATGAAAAACTGTTTTTT. It codes for CASSHRDGNEKLFF. The chain recombines TRBV4-3 with TRBJ1-4, with D maybe TRBD1 (5 bases). This CDR3 is 14 amino acids long. Trimming stripped 3 bases from V and 4 bases from J, with 9 bases between. Germline-derived CDR1 and CDR2 are LGHNA and YSLEER.

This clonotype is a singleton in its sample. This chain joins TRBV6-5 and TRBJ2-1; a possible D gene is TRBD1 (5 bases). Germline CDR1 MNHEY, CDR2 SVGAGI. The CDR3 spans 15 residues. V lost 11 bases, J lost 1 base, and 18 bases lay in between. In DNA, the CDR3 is TGTGCCTGCACCCTGACAGTCTTTTCCTACAATGAGCAGTTCTTC. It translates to CACTLTVFSYNEQFF.

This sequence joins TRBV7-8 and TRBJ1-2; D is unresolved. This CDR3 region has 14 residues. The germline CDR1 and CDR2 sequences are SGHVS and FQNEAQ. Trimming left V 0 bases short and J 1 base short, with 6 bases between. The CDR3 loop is CASSLAVSNYGYTF. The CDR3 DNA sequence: TGTGCCAGCAGCTTAGCGGTCAGTAACTATGGCTACACCTTC.

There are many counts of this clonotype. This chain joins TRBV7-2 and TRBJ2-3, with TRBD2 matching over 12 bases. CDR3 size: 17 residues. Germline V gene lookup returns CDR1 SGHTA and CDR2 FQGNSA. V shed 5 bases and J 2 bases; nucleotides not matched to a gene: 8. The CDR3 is CASSIPGLAGVTDTQYF. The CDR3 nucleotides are TGTGCCAGCAGCATTCCGGGACTAGCGGGCGTCACAGATACGCAGTATTTT.

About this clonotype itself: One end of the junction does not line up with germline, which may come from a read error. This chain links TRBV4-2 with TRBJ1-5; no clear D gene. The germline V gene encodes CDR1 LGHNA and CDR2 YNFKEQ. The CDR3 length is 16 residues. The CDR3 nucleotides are TGTGCCAGCAGCCCCCAGACGGGATATAGCAGTCAGCCCCAGCATTTT. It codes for CASSPQTGYSSQPQHF.

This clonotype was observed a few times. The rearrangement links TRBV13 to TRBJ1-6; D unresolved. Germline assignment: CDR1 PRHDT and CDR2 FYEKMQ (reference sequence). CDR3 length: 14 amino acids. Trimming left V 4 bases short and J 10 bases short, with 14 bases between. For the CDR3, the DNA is TGTGCCAGCAGCTACCTCTCAGATGAGTCACCCCTCCACTTT. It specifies CASSYLSDESPLHF.

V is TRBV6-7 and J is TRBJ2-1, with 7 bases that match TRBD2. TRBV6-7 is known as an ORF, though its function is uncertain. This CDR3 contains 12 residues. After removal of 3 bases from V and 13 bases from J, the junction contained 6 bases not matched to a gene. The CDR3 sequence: CASSYWGTTQFF. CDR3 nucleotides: TGTGCCAGCAGTTATTGGGGGACTACTCAGTTCTTC.

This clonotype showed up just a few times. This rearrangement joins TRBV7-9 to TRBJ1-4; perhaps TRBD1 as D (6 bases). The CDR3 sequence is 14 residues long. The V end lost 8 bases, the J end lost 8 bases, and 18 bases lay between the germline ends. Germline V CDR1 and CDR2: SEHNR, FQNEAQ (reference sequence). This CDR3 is CASAPDPGDEKLFF. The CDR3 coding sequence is TGTGCCAGCGCACCGGACCCAGGGGACGAAAAACTGTTTTTT.

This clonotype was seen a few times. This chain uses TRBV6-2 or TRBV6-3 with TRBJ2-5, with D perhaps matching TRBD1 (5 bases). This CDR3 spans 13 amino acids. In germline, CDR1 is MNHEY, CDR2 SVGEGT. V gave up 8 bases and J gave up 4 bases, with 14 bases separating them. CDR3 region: CASVTRVGETQYF. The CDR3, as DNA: TGTGCCAGCGTTACCAGGGTAGGAGAGACCCAGTACTTC.

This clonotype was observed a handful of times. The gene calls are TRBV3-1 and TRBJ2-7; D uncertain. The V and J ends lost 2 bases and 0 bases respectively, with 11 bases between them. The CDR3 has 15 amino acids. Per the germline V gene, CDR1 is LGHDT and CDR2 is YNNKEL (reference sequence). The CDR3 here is CASSQTTGTSYEQYF. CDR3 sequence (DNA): TGTGCCAGCAGCCAAACGACTGGTACCTCCTACGAGCAGTACTTC.

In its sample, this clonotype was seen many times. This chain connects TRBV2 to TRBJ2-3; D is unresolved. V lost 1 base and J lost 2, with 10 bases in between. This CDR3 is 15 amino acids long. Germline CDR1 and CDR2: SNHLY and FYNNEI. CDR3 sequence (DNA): TGTGCCAGCAGTGAAGGTGGCAAATCCACAGATACGCAGTATTTT. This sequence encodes CASSEGGKSTDTQYF. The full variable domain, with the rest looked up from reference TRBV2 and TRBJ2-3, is EPEVTQTPSHQVTQMGQEVILRCVPISNHLYFYWYRQILGQKVEFLVSFYNNEISEKSEIFDDQFSVERPDGSNFTLKIRSTKLEDSAMYFCASSEGGKSTDTQYFGPGTRLTVL.

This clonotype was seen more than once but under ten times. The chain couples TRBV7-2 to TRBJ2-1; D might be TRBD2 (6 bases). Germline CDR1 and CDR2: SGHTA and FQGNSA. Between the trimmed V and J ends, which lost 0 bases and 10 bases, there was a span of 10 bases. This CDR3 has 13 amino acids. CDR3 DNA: TGTGCCAGCAGCTTAGCAGGGACTGGCGAGCAGTTCTTC. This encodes CASSLAGTGEQFF.

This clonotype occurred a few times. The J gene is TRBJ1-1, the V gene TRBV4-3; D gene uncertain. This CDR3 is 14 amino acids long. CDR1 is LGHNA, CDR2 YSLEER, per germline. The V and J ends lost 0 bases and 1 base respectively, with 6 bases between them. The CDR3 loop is CASSQDSANTEAFF. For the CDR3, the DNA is TGCGCCAGCAGCCAAGATTCGGCGAACACTGAAGCTTTCTTT.

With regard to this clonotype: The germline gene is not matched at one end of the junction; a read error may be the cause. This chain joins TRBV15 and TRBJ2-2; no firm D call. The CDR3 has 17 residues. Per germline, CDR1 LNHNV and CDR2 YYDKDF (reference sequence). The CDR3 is CATSRETGYTNTGELFF. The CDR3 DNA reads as TGTGCCACCAGCCGAGAGACCGGCTATACGAACACCGGGGAGCTGTTTTTT.

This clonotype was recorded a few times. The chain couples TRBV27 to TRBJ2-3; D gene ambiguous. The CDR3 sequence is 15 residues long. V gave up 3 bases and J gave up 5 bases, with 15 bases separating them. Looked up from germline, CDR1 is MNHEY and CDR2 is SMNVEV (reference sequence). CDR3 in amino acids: CASSFSDTSIDTQYF. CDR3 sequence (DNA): TGTGCCAGCAGTTTCAGCGACACCTCCATAGATACGCAGTATTTT.

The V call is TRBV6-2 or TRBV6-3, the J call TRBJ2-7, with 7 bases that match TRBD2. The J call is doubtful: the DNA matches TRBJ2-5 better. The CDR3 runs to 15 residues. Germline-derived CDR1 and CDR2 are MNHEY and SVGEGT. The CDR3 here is CASSYLAGVKETQYF. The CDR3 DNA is TGTGCCAGCAGTTATCTGGCGGGAGTGAAGGAGACCCAGTACTTC.

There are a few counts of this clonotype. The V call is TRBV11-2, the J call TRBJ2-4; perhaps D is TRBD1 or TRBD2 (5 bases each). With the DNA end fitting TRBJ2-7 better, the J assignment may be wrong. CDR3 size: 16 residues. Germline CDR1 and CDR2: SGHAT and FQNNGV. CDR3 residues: CASSLVMGPTVYEQYF. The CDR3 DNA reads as TGTGCCAGCAGCTTAGTAATGGGACCGACAGTCTACGAGCAGTACTTC.

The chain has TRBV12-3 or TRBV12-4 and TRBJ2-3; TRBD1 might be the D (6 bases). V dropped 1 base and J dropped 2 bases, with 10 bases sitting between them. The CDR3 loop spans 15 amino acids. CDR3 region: CASSLVGTITDTQYF. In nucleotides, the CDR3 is TGTGCCAGCAGTTTAGTAGGGACAATCACAGATACGCAGTATTTT.

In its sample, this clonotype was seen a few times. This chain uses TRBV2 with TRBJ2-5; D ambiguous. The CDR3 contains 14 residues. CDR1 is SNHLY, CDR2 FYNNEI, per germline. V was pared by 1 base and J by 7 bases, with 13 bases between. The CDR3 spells CASSEVGPSGTQYF. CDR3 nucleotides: TGTGCCAGCAGTGAAGTCGGCCCTTCAGGGACCCAGTACTTC.

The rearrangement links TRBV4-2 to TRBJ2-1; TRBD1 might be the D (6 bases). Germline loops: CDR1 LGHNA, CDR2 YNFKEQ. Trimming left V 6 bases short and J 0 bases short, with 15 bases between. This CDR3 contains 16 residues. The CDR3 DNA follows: TGTGCCAGCAGTCGGGTGGGGGCCTACTCCTACAATGAGCAGTTCTTC. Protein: CASSRVGAYSYNEQFF.